This TCR beta chain appears in the sequencing data of a study of T cells in Graves' hyperthyroidism and ophthalmopathy (dated by TCRdb to the late 2010s). General notes on the study: Peripheral blood was collected at initial diagnosis, before any treatment. TCR V-J signatures able to tell the groups apart were searched for in a discovery cohort of 95 or so patients, of whom more than 40 had Graves' ophthalmopathy and about 60 had stable Graves' hyperthyroidism. After blood sampling, hyperthyroidism patients were treated with methimazole at a starting dose of 30 mg daily, and ophthalmopathy patients were treated with high-dose intravenous methylprednisolone. The roughly 91 discovery patients were randomly divided into training and test sets at a 7:3 ratio. Prospective prediction of ophthalmopathy was tested in an independent validation cohort consisting of fewer than 20 hyperthyroidism patients and around 16 patients who later progressed to ophthalmopathy. In addition, the study compared T-cell repertoires in thyroid tissue and in blood from five or six Graves' hyperthyroidism patients. According to the paper, TCR Vbeta CDR3 sequencing was carried out on approximately 140 peripheral blood samples, which came from over 40 ophthalmopathy, 70 to 80 hyperthyroidism and roughly 17 progressor patients.

Amplification of TCR beta CDR3 regions was carried out from RNA transcripts. A first-round RT-PCR of the TCR CDR3 used the HTBI primer set with the Qiagen OneStep RT-PCR kit. Libraries were constructed in a second round of multiplex PCR, after which size selection and purification were performed. Sequencing of the libraries was done on an Illumina HiSeq2000 using paired-end 100 bp reads. On the study's bioinformatics: Raw data were processed with SOAPnuke, discarding reads with adapters, uncalled bases, mean Phred below 15, or no exact constant-primer or identifier match. COPE v1.2.5 was used to merge the high-quality paired reads, and each unique nucleotide sequence was defined as a clonotype. MiTCR v1.1 was used to align the clonotypes against IMGT TRBV, TRBD and TRBJ reference segments. The analysis included only V-J combinations with a frequency above 0.0001, which together covered 99% to 99.2% of the repertoires. A TCS score was defined as the ratio between F50 (clonal expansion) and ExV (chaos), using BLOSUM62-based TCRdist between CDR3 peptides within each V-J. Welch's t-statistics and random forest reduced around 510 V-J features to fewer than 15, which were used in a naive Bayes classifier (R e1071). TCRdb ran its own pipeline on the public reads, namely fastp trimming at Q25 and MiXCR clone calling, and kept in-frame beta chains. CDR3 protein sequences are deduplicated, and each keeps its most common genes and DNA. The V and J calls shown here were made by TCRdb, not taken from the authors' results. The sample profile shows some 690,000 distinct CDR3 sequences; 17% of them were found once. Jointly, the top ten make up roughly 16% of the sample.

With respect to this clonotype: The antigen it binds to is not known. No base quality information exists; no much larger clone differs at one position.

Graves' hyperthyroidism was defined as stable when no progression to ophthalmopathy occurred over 18 months of follow-up. Hyperthyroidism patients were newly diagnosed, had a disease duration of under 2 months, and were aged 18 to 65 years. Any patient with an uncontrolled infection, another autoimmune disease, pregnancy or lactation was excluded. Clinical symptoms, serum thyroxine and TRAb, thyroid ultrasound, and orbital computed tomography formed the basis for the diagnoses. PBMCs were separated from under 12 ml of fresh peripheral blood using Ficoll-Paque density gradient centrifugation. Trizol reagent was used to extract total RNA, and RNA quality was then checked on an Agilent 2100 Bioanalyzer. Broad study findings and their caveats: In validation, progression to ophthalmopathy was predicted by the model with 70% to 71% sensitivity and approximately 78% specificity, a median of 6.5 months before onset. Blood samples also contained most of the expanded thyroid clonotypes (frequency above 0.001), which suggests that blood repertoires may reflect thyroid immune responses. No statistical method was used to set the sample size in advance, and investigators knew the group allocation. A 13 V-J signature model separated ophthalmopathy from stable hyperthyroidism, with approximately 87% sensitivity and just under 84% specificity in cross-validation and 80%/75% in testing.

The sequenced material came from blood. The clonotype comes from a middle-aged man with Graves' hyperthyroidism.

The base sequence is TGTGCCAGCAGCGCCGGACCGGGACAGGGGCTAGATACGCAGTATTTT. Translated, it gives CASSAGPGQGLDTQYF. This chain joins TRBV9 to TRBJ2-3, and 10 junction bases match TRBD1. Unmatched junction bases come to 9, with V trimmed by 3 bases and J by 5 bases. From a lookup of the germline V gene, CDR1 and CDR2 are SGDLS and YYNGEE. The CDR3 numbers 16 residues from cysteine through phenylalanine. Only the CDR3 DNA is retained, 48 bases long and in frame from the first base.